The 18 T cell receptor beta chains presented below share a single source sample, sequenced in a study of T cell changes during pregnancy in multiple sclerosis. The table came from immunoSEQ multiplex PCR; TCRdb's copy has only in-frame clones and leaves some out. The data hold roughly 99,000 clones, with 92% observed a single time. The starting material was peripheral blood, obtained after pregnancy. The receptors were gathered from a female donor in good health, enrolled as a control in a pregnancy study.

DNA for the CDR3: TGTGCCAGCAGCTTAGCCGGCGGGTTGGGAGAGACCCAGTACTTC. It encodes CASSLAGGLGETQYF. This chain joins TRBV11-2 and TRBJ2-5; D might be TRBD2 (5 bases). Trimming shortened V by 1 base and J by 4 bases, and 13 bases separated the two germline ends. The CDR3 extends over 15 amino acids. The V gene's germline CDR1 is SGHAT and CDR2 FQNNGV.

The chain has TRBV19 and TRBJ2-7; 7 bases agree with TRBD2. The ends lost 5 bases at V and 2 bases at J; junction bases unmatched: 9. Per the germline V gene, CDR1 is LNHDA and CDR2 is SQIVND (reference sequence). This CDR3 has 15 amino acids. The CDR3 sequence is CASSWSSGETYEQYF. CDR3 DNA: TGTGCCAGTAGTTGGTCTAGCGGCGAAACCTACGAGCAGTACTTC.

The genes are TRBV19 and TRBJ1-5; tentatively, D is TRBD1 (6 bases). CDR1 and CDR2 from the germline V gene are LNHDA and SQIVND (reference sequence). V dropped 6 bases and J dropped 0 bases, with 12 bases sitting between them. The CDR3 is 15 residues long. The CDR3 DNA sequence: TGTGCCAGTAGCGCAGGGGATGGTAGCAATCAGCCCCAGCATTTT. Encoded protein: CASSAGDGSNQPQHF.

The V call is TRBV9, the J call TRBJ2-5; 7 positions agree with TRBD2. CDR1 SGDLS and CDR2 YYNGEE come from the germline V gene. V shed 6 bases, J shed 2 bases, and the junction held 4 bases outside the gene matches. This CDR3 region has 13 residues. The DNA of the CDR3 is TGTGCCAGCACCCTAGCGGATCAAGAGACCCAGTACTTC. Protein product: CASTLADQETQYF.

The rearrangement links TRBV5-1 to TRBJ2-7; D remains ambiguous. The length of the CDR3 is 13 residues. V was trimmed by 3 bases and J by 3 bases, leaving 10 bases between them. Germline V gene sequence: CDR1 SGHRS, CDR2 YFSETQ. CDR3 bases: TGCGCCAGCAGCTCGGTGCACGGCTACGAGCAGTACTTC. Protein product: CASSSVHGYEQYF.

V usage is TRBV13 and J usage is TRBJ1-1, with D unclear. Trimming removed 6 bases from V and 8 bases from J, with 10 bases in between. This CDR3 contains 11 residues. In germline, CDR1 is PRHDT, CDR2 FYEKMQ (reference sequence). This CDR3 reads CASRVVEEAFF. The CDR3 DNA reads TGTGCCAGCAGGGTGGTAGAGGAAGCTTTCTTT. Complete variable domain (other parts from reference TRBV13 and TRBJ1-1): AAGVIQSPRHLIKEKRETATLKCYPIPRHDTVYWYQQGPGQDPQFLISFYEKMQSDKGSIPDRFSAQQFSDYHSELNMSSLELGDSALYFCASRVVEEAFFGQGTRLTVV.

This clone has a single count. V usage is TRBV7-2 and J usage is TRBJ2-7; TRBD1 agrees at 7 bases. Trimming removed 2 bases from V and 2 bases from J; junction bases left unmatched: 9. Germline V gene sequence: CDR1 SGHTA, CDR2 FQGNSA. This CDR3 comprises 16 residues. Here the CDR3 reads CASSLHFGQDPYEQYF. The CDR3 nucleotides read TGTGCCAGCAGCTTACATTTCGGACAGGATCCCTACGAGCAGTACTTC.

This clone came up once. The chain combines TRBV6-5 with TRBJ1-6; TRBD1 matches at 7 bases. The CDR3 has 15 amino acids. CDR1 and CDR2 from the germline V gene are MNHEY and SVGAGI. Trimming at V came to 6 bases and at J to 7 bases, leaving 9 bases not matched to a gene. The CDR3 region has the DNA TGTGCCAGCAGCTACCTCTCCAGGGGGAATTCACCCCTCCACTTT. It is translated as CASSYLSRGNSPLHF.

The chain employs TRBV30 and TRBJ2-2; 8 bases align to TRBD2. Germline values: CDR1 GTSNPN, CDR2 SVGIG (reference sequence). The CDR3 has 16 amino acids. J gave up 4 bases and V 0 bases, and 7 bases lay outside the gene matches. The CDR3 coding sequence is TGTGCCTGGAGTGTACGGGGGGGGCGTAGCACCGGGGAGCTGTTTTTT. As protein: CAWSVRGGRSTGELFF.

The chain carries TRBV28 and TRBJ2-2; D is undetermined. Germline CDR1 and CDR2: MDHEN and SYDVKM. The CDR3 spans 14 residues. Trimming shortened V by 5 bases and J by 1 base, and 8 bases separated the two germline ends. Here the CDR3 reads CASSPRQNTGELFF. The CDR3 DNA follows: TGTGCCAGCAGTCCAAGACAGAACACCGGGGAGCTGTTTTTT.

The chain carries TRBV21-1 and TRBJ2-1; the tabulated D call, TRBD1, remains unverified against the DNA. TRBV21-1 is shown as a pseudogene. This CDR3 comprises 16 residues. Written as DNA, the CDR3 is TGTGCCAGCAGCAAAGTACCAGGGGGCTCCTACAATGAGCAGTTCTTC. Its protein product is CASSKVPGGSYNEQFF.

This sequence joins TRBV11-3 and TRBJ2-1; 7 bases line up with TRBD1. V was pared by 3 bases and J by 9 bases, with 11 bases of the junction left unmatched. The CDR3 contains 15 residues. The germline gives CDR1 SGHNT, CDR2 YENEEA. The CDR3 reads CASSFRGGEWSEQFF. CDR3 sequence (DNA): TGTGCCAGCAGCTTTAGAGGGGGCGAGTGGAGTGAGCAGTTCTTC. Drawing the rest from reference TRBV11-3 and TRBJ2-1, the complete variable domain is EAGVVQSPRYKIIEKKQPVAFWCNPISGHNTLYWYLQNLGQGPELLIRYENEEAVDDSQLPKDRFSAERLKGVDSTLKIQPAELGDSAVYLCASSFRGGEWSEQFFGPGTRLTVL.

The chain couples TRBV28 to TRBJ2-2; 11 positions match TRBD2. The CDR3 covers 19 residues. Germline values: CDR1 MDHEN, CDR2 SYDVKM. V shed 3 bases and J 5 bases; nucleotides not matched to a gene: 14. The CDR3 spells CASSFRSGSGRAATGELFF. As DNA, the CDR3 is TGTGCCAGCAGTTTTAGATCGGGTAGCGGGAGGGCCGCGACCGGGGAGCTGTTTTTT.

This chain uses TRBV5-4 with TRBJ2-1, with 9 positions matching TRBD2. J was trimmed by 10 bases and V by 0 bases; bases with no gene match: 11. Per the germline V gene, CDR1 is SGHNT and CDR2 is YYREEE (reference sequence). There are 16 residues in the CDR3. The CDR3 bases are TGTGCCAGCAGCTTGGGGAGCGGGGGGTTGGGGAAGGAGCAGTTCTTC. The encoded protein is CASSLGSGGLGKEQFF.

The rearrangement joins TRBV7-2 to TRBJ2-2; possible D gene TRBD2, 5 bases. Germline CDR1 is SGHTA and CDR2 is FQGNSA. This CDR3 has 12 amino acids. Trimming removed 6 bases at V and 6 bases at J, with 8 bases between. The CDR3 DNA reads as TGTGCCAGCAGGACTACCGCCGGGGAGCTGTTTTTT. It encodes CASRTTAGELFF.

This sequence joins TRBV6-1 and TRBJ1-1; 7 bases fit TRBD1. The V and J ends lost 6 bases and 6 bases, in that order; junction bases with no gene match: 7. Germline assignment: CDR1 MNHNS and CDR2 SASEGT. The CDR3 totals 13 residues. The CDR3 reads CASSENDRAEAFF. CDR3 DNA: TGTGCCAGCAGCGAAAACGACAGGGCTGAAGCTTTCTTT.

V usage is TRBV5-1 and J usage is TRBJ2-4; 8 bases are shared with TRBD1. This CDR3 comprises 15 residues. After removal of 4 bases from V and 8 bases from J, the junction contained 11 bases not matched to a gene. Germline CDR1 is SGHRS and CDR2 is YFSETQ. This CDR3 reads CASSPEPGGGDIQYF. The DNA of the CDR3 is TGCGCCAGCAGCCCCGAACCAGGGGGCGGCGACATTCAGTACTTC.

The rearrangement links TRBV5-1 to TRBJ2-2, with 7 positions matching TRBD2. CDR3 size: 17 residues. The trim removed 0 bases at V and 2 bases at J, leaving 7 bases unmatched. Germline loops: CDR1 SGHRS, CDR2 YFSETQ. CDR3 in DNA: TGCGCCAGCAGCTTGGGGGTAGCGGGCATTAACACCGGGGAGCTGTTTTTT. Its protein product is CASSLGVAGINTGELFF.